This TCR beta chain was recorded in a study of blood T cell repertoires in COVID-19. Background on the study: Sources were T cells, B-cell-depleted T cells, or PBMCs; the material itself was cDNA or gDNA.

Assay used: immunoSEQ multiplex PCR; TCRdb lists only in-frame clones, some missing. The sample records some 51,000 clones, under 95% being singletons. Germline V lookup: CDR1 LNHDA, CDR2 SQIVND (reference sequence). V dropped 4 bases and J dropped 4 bases, with 16 bases sitting between them. There are 15 residues in the CDR3. The J gene is TRBJ1-2, the V gene TRBV19; D possibly corresponds to TRBD1 (6 bases). The sequence came from a man aged 50-60 years with acute or convalescent COVID-19. The sequencing sample was made of peripheral blood. The CDR3 bases are TGTGCCAGTAGTACAACGAGCAGGGGTTCCTATGGCTACACCTTC. Its translation is CASSTTSRGSYGYTF. Supplemented by reference TRBV19 and TRBJ1-2, the full variable domain reads DGGITQSPKYLFRKEGQNVTLSCEQNLNHDAMYWYRQDPGQGLRLIYYSQIVNDFQKGDIAEGYSVSREKKESFPLTVTSAQKNPTAFYLCASSTTSRGSYGYTFGSGTRLTVV.